These 6 T cell receptor beta chains originate from one sample sequenced in a study of cytomegalovirus exposure and HLA in healthy donors. The PCR contained 60 Vbeta and 13 Jbeta primers. Repertoires were generated with immunoSEQ multiplex PCR, while TCRdb's copy carries only in-frame clones and drops some. The sample contains approximately 74,000 clones, around 80% of which appear only once. Sequencing input: PBMCs. These receptors came from a man aged 40-49 years in good health and CMV-seronegative.

The chain is built from TRBV5-1 and TRBJ2-5; 12 nucleotides align to TRBD1. CDR1 SGHRS and CDR2 YFSETQ come from the germline V gene. The CDR3 is 16 amino acids. J gave up 2 bases and V 0 bases, and 2 bases lay outside the gene matches. CDR3 sequence: CASSLGGQGAQETQYF. The CDR3 nucleotides are TGCGCCAGCAGCTTGGGGGGACAGGGGGCACAAGAGACCCAGTACTTC.

The rearrangement joins TRBV4-1 to TRBJ2-3; 8 bases align to TRBD1. Trimming removed 1 base from V and 1 base from J; junction bases left unmatched: 4. Germline CDR1 reads MGHRA; CDR2 reads YSYEKL. The CDR3 is made up of 16 amino acids. CDR3 bases: TGCGCCAGCAGCCAAGGAAACAGGGGGGGCACAGATACGCAGTATTTT. This translates into CASSQGNRGGTDTQYF.

The chain has TRBV5-4 and TRBJ2-5; the D is unclear. The end of the DNA is better explained by TRBJ2-7, so the J call may be wrong. Germline CDR1 is SGHNT and CDR2 is YYREEE (reference sequence). CDR3 length: 13 residues. The CDR3 DNA reads as TGTGCCAGCAGAGGAGCTGGGGCCTACGAGCAGTACTTC. Translation gives CASRGAGAYEQYF.

The chain recombines TRBV5-6 with TRBJ2-5; TRBD1 aligns across 9 bases. CDR1 SGHDT and CDR2 YYEEEE come from the germline V gene. V lost 4 bases and J lost 4; bases outside the gene matches: 8. The CDR3 is 15 amino acids. The CDR3 spells CASSRQGQGLETQYF. The DNA for the CDR3 is TGTGCCAGCAGCCGTCAGGGACAGGGTTTAGAGACCCAGTACTTC.

The chain is built from TRBV5-1 and TRBJ2-3; TRBD2 matches 8 bases. CDR3 size: 14 residues. Germline V gene data show CDR1 as SGHRS and CDR2 as YFSETQ. Trimming cost V 1 base and J 7 bases; bases outside gene matches: 5. CDR3 in amino acids: CASSLSGSGYTQYF. CDR3 sequence (DNA): TGCGCCAGCAGCTTGAGCGGGAGTGGGTATACGCAGTATTTT.

This chain links TRBV7-9 with TRBJ1-4; 9 bases are shared with TRBD1. Germline trimming cut 6 bases from V and 3 bases from J; bases unmatched to any gene: 14. CDR3 size: 18 residues. The germline CDR1 and CDR2 sequences are SEHNR and FQNEAQ (reference sequence). CDR3 sequence reads: CASSWDRVNPVANEKLFF. The CDR3 nucleotides read TGTGCCAGCAGTTGGGACAGGGTCAATCCGGTGGCTAATGAAAAACTGTTTTTT.